One and the same sample provided the 8 T cell receptor beta chains below, sequenced in a study of radiation and T cells in renal cell carcinoma. Repertoires were generated with immunoSEQ multiplex PCR, while TCRdb's copy carries only in-frame clones and drops some. The table lists approximately 120,000 clones, approximately 82% of them singletons. Time point given: baseline pretreatment blood. Treatment meaning: 15 Gy SBRT to primary tumor, nephrectomy 4 weeks later. The material was blood, obtained from a patient whose treatment included radiotherapy and nephrectomy. The receptors stem from a woman between 55 and 75 years old with renal cell carcinoma.

The chain joins TRBV10-3 to TRBJ2-3; D is uncertain. CDR3 size: 14 residues. V lost 5 bases and J lost 6, with 15 bases in between. The germline V gene has CDR1 ENHRY and CDR2 SYGVKD. CDR3 amino acids: CAISPVSSPDTQYF. The CDR3 DNA is TGTGCCATCAGTCCGGTCTCGTCCCCGGATACGCAGTATTTT.

The chain is built from TRBV15 and TRBJ2-1; tentatively, D is TRBD2 (5 bases). From germline, CDR1 is LNHNV and CDR2 YYDKDF (reference sequence). This CDR3 contains 15 residues. The germline V and J ends were trimmed by 3 bases and 14 bases, with 23 bases remaining between them. The CDR3 DNA sequence: TGTGCCACCAGCAGCAGCGGCACGTCACCCCGCGTTGAGTTCTTC. The encoded protein is CATSSSGTSPRVEFF.

This clone was observed a few times. The rearrangement links TRBV10-3 to TRBJ1-6; maybe TRBD1 (6 bases). The V and J ends lost 3 bases and 6 bases respectively, with 9 bases between them. This CDR3 has 14 residues. Germline V gene lookup returns CDR1 ENHRY and CDR2 SYGVKD. CDR3 bases: TGTGCCATCAGTGACGTCAGGGGTAATTCACCCCTCCACTTT. This codes for CAISDVRGNSPLHF.

The gene calls are TRBV6-4 and TRBJ1-6, with D possibly matching TRBD1 (5 bases). CDR1 MRHNA and CDR2 SNTAGT come from the germline V gene. Trimming took 6 bases from V and 7 from J, leaving 10 bases between them. CDR3 size: 13 residues. The CDR3, as DNA: TGTGCCAGCAGGGGGACGGACAATTCACCCCTCCACTTT. Translation: CASRGTDNSPLHF.

A single count supports this clone. This chain connects TRBV6-5 to TRBJ2-1; 8 bases are shared with TRBD2. J lost 9 bases, V lost 6 bases, and 10 bases had no gene match. CDR1 is MNHEY, CDR2 SVGAGI, per germline. There are 14 residues in the CDR3. The CDR3 DNA reads as TGTGCCAGCAGAGGGACTAGGGCAAGGACTGAGCAGTTCTTC. It translates to CASRGTRARTEQFF.

The chain recombines TRBV21-1 with TRBJ2-4; the listed D gene, TRBD1, was not tested against the DNA. TRBV21-1 is recorded as a pseudogene. This CDR3 contains 19 residues. The CDR3 region is CASSKVTLYRVEVKNIQYF. CDR3 nucleotides: TGTGCCAGCAGCAAAGTCACCCTGTACAGGGTTGAAGTCAAAAACATTCAGTACTTC.

This chain uses TRBV5-1 with TRBJ2-1; 9 bases are shared with TRBD2. The CDR3 totals 16 residues. Trimming removed 4 bases from V and 4 bases from J; junction bases left unmatched: 9. Germline CDR1 is SGHRS and CDR2 is YFSETQ. Written as DNA, the CDR3 is TGCGCCAGCAGCCCGGATACTAGCGGGCGTTACAATGAGCAGTTCTTC. Amino acids: CASSPDTSGRYNEQFF.

The chain combines TRBV10-1 with TRBJ1-6; TRBD1 matches 8 bases. CDR1 is WNHNN, CDR2 SYGVQD, per germline (reference sequence). V was clipped by 7 bases and J by 4 bases; unmatched bases: 6. The CDR3 is 15 residues long. The CDR3 protein is CASTGQGPYNSPLHF. Written as DNA, the CDR3 is TGCGCCAGCACCGGACAGGGTCCATATAATTCACCCCTCCACTTT.